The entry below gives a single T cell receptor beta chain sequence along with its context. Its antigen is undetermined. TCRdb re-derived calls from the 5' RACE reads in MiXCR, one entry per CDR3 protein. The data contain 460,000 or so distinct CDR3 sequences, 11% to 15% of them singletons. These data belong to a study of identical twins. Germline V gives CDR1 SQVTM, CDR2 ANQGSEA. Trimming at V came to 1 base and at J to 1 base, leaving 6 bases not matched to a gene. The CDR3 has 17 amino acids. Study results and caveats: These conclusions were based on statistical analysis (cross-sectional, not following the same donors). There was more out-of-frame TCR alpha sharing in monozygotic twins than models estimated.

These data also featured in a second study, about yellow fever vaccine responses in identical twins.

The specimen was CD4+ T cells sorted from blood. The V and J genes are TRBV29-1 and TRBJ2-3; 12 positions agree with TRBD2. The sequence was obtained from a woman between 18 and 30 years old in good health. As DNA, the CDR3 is TGCAGCGTTGAAGGGGCTAGCGGGGGGGATCGCACAGATACGCAGTATTTT. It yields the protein CSVEGASGGDRTDTQYF.